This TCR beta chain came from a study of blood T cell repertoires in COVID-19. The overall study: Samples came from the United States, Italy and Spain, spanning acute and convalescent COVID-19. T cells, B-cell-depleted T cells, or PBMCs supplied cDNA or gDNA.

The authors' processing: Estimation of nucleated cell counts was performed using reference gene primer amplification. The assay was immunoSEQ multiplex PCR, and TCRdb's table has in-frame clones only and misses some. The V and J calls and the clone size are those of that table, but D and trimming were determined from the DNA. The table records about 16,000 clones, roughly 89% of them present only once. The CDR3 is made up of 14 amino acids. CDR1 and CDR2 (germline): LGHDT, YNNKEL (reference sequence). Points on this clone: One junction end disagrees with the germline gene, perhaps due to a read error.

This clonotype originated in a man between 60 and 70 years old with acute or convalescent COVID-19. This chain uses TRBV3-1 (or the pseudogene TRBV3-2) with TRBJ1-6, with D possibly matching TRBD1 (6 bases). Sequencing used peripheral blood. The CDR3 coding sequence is TGTGCCAGCAGTCAAGTGACAGGCTATTCACCCCTCCACTTT. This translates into CASSQVTGYSPLHF.